The entry below gives a single T cell receptor (beta chain) sequence along with its context. Antigen: not known. CDR3 length: 13 amino acids. Trimming removed 6 bases from V and 3 bases from J; junction bases left unmatched: 4. CDR1 ENHRY and CDR2 SYGVKD come from the germline V gene. This sample is drawn from a study of graft-versus-host responses after intestinal transplantation. The wider study: Multivisceral, liver-intestinal, or isolated intestinal transplants were given to recipients. General study findings and limits: Among circulating GvH clones, peak levels were associated with early post-transplant declines in HvG clones. Subjects displaying graft-donor T cell macrochimerism possessed elevated graft-versus-host to host-versus-graft clonal ratios inside allografts.

The method was immunoSEQ multiplex PCR; TCRdb's version includes in-frame clones alone and lacks a portion of them. The sample carries tens of thousands of clones, almost 95% recorded once. The clonotype originates from a human donor who was the organ donor for an intestinal transplant. The V gene is TRBV10-3, the J gene TRBJ2-5; 7 bases map to TRBD1. The sequencing used unstimulated CD4+ T cells sorted from spleen or lymph node cells, collected before transplant. The CDR3 spells CAIRDQGEETQYF. The CDR3 nucleotides are TGTGCCATCAGGGACCAGGGGGAAGAGACCCAGTACTTC.